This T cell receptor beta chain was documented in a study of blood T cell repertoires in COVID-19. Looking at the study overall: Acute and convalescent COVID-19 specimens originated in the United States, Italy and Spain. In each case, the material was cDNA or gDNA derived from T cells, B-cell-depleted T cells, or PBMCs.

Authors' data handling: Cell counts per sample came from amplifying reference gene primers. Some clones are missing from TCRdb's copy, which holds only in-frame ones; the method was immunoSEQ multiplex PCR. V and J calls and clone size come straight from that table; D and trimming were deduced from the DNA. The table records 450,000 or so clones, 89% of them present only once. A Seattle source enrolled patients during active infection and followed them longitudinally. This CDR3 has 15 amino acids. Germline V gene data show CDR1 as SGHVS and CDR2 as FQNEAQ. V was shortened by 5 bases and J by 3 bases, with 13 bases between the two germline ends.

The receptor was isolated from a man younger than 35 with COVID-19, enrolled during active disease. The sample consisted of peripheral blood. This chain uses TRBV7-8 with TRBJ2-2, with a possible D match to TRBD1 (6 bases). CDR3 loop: CASSRTDSYTGELFF. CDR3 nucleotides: TGTGCCAGCAGCCGAACGGACAGCTACACCGGGGAGCTGTTTTTT.